The 23 T cell receptor beta chains reported below all come from one sample, sequenced in a study of PD-L1 blockade in urothelial cancer. Produced via immunoSEQ multiplex PCR; TCRdb's table is partial and in-frame only. The sample consists of tens of thousands of clones, approximately 84% of them appearing once. The time point: pretreatment peripheral blood. Sequencing was performed on PBMCs, taken around atezolizumab (anti-PD-L1) treatment. These receptors originate from a man over 45 with urothelial cancer.

The chain joins TRBV11-2 to TRBJ1-5; D may be TRBD1 (6 bases). The CDR3 runs to 16 residues. V was cut by 1 base and J by 0 bases, with 10 bases left in between. Germline V gene sequence: CDR1 SGHAT, CDR2 FQNNGV. For the CDR3, the DNA is TGTGCCAGCAGCTTAGGGACAGATTATAGCAATCAGCCCCAGCATTTT. Amino acid sequence: CASSLGTDYSNQPQHF.

The chain's CDR3 is CASKSGTGNTIYF. Here the CDR3 DNA reads TGTGCCAGTAAATCGGGTACTGGAAACACCATATATTTT. The gene calls are TRBV6-6 and TRBJ1-3; D gene uncertain. The CDR3 sequence is 13 residues long. V was trimmed by 9 bases and J by 2 bases, leaving 11 bases between them. The germline V gene has CDR1 MNHNY and CDR2 SVGAGI (reference sequence).

This clone has more than one count but fewer than ten. The chain is built from TRBV6-5 and TRBJ1-1; no firm D call. Deletions cut 6 bases from V and 7 bases from J, with 12 bases between. The CDR3 sequence is 12 residues long. Looked up from germline, CDR1 is MNHEY and CDR2 is SVGAGI. The CDR3 DNA reads TGTGCCAGCAGAGGACTCGTTGATGAAGCTTTCTTT. Its translation is CASRGLVDEAFF.

The J gene is TRBJ2-1, the V gene TRBV2, with 14 positions matching TRBD2. V dropped 5 bases and J dropped 9; count of bases not matched to a gene: 9. Germline V gives CDR1 SNHLY, CDR2 FYNNEI. The length of the CDR3 is 16 residues. Here the CDR3 DNA reads TGTGCCAGCAGTCCTGTGACTAGCGGGGGGGCAGGTGAGCAGTTCTTC. Amino acids: CASSPVTSGGAGEQFF.

The chain combines TRBV19 with TRBJ2-1, with D possibly TRBD2 on 5 matching bases. CDR1 is LNHDA and CDR2 is SQIVND in the germline V gene (reference sequence). The V end was cut by 5 bases, the J end by 3 bases, with 17 bases between. The CDR3 extends over 16 amino acids. The CDR3 DNA sequence: TGTGCCAGTAGTTCCCTTAGGGCGGGCAGCTACAATGAGCAGTTCTTC. This encodes CASSSLRAGSYNEQFF.

The chain is built from TRBV6-1 and TRBJ2-3, with D possibly TRBD2 on 6 matching bases. V was shortened by 2 bases and J by 0 bases, with 15 bases between the two germline ends. Germline CDR1 and CDR2: MNHNS and SASEGT. CDR3 length equals 17 residues. This chain's CDR3 is CASSEPPAGRSTDTQYF. The DNA for the CDR3 is TGTGCCAGCAGTGAACCACCGGCGGGACGGAGCACAGATACGCAGTATTTT.

The chain couples TRBV7-2 to TRBJ2-2; D gene ambiguous. The CDR3 runs to 14 residues. V was pared by 4 bases and J by 4 bases, with 10 bases between. The germline V gene has CDR1 SGHTA and CDR2 FQGNSA. CDR3 in DNA: TGTGCCAGCAGCTCAGCGAGGATCACCGGGGAGCTGTTTTTT. It translates to CASSSARITGELFF.

The chain joins TRBV7-8 to TRBJ1-1, with a weak D call TRBD1 (6 bases). The CDR3 spans 12 residues. V was trimmed by 1 base and J by 11 bases, leaving 11 bases between them. Per the germline V gene, CDR1 is SGHVS and CDR2 is FQNEAQ. The CDR3: CASSLGGLIAFF. DNA of the CDR3: TGTGCCAGCAGCTTAGGGGGGCTTATTGCTTTCTTT. The full variable domain, rest sourced from reference TRBV7-8 and TRBJ1-1, is GAGVSQSPRYKVAKRGQDVALRCDPISGHVSLFWYQQALGQGPEFLTYFQNEAQLDKSGLPSDRFFAERPEGSVSTLKIQRTQQEDSAVYLCASSLGGLIAFFGQGTRLTVV.

This clone was recorded only once. CDR3 region: CASSLGTSGSFEAQYF. CDR3 coding DNA: TGTGCCAGCAGCTTAGGGACTAGCGGGAGTTTTGAGGCCCAGTACTTC. The chain joins TRBV11-3 to TRBJ2-5; 13 bases line up with TRBD2. Germline CDR1 reads SGHNT; CDR2 reads YENEEA. This CDR3 spans 16 amino acids. The V segment lost 1 base and the J segment 9 bases; nucleotides outside the gene matches: 8.

The chain carries TRBV10-2 and TRBJ2-4; the D gene is possibly TRBD2 (7 bases). The CDR3 has 13 amino acids. The germline CDR1 and CDR2 sequences are WSHSY and SAAADI. V was pared by 4 bases and J by 6 bases, with 10 bases between. CDR3 sequence reads: CASSGGGGNIQYF. The CDR3 region has the DNA TGCGCCAGCAGTGGGGGAGGGGGAAACATTCAGTACTTC.

V gene TRBV4-1 combines with J gene TRBJ1-5; D not certain. From germline, CDR1 is MGHRA and CDR2 YSYEKL. The germline V and J ends were trimmed by 0 bases and 3 bases, with 12 bases remaining between them. The CDR3 has 16 residues. Here the CDR3 reads CASSQDPGLHNQPQHF. CDR3 in DNA: TGCGCCAGCAGCCAAGATCCCGGACTGCACAATCAGCCCCAGCATTTT.

The chain links TRBV27 to TRBJ2-5; 9 nucleotides agree with TRBD2. Germline lookup yields CDR1 MNHEY and CDR2 SMNVEV (reference sequence). The CDR3 totals 15 residues. V lost 2 bases to trimming and J lost 2 bases; unmatched junction nucleotides: 3. The CDR3 sequence is CASSLNSGRQETQYF. CDR3 nucleotide sequence: TGTGCCAGCAGTTTAAACAGCGGGAGGCAAGAGACCCAGTACTTC.

This clone showed up just once. The chain joins TRBV5-1 to TRBJ2-1; 8 nucleotides align to TRBD1. Germline V gene sequence: CDR1 SGHRS, CDR2 YFSETQ. The CDR3 consists of 15 residues. V shed 4 bases and J 2 bases; nucleotides not matched to a gene: 5. The CDR3, as DNA: TGCGCCAGCAGCGATTGGACAGGGACCTACAATGAGCAGTTCTTC. It specifies CASSDWTGTYNEQFF. The full variable domain, completed using reference TRBV5-1 and TRBJ2-1, is KAGVTQTPRYLIKTRGQQVTLSCSPISGHRSVSWYQQTPGQGLQFLFEYFSETQRNKGNFPGRFSGRQFSNSRSEMNVSTLELGDSALYLCASSDWTGTYNEQFFGPGTRLTVL.

The genes are TRBV30 and TRBJ2-5, with D uncertain. CDR1 is GTSNPN and CDR2 is SVGIG in the germline V gene (reference sequence). With 0 bases removed from V and 2 bases from J, the gap between germline ends came to 7 bases. This CDR3 contains 13 residues. The DNA for the CDR3 is TGTGCCTGGAGTGTACAGTTACAAGAGACCCAGTACTTC. Translating it yields CAWSVQLQETQYF.

This rearrangement joins TRBV12-5 to TRBJ1-4, with D possibly matching TRBD1 (6 bases). The V gene's germline CDR1 is LGHNT and CDR2 FRNRAP. Deletions cut 4 bases from V and 7 bases from J, with 13 bases between. The CDR3 covers 14 residues. The CDR3 loop reads CASGSGTSREKLFF. Written as DNA, the CDR3 is TGTGCTAGTGGTTCAGGGACAAGTCGTGAAAAACTGTTTTTT. Complete variable domain (other parts from reference TRBV12-5 and TRBJ1-4): DARVTQTPRHKVTEMGQEVTMRCQPILGHNTVFWYRQTMMQGLELLAYFRNRAPLDDSGMPKDRFSAEMPDATLATLKIQPSEPRDSAVYFCASGSGTSREKLFFGSGTQLSVL.

In its sample, this clone was seen a few times. V gene TRBV12-5 combines with J gene TRBJ1-5; 12 positions match TRBD1. Germline V lookup: CDR1 LGHNT, CDR2 FRNRAP. The CDR3 is 15 amino acids. V lost 4 bases to trimming and J lost 9 bases; unmatched junction nucleotides: 7. CDR3: CASGSSGTGGLPQHF. CDR3 in DNA: TGTGCTAGTGGTTCCTCGGGGACAGGGGGCCTGCCCCAGCATTTT. Filled out from reference TRBV12-5 and TRBJ1-5, the complete variable domain reads DARVTQTPRHKVTEMGQEVTMRCQPILGHNTVFWYRQTMMQGLELLAYFRNRAPLDDSGMPKDRFSAEMPDATLATLKIQPSEPRDSAVYFCASGSSGTGGLPQHFGDGTRLSIL.

This chain joins TRBV6-1 and TRBJ2-7; 8 positions match TRBD1. CDR1 and CDR2 from the germline V gene are MNHNS and SASEGT. After removal of 6 bases from V and 6 bases from J, the junction contained 10 bases not matched to a gene. The CDR3 has 14 residues. CDR3 DNA: TGTGCCAGCAGGCTACCGGGACAGGTACGCGAGCAGTACTTC. Encoded protein: CASRLPGQVREQYF.

This clone was found once. As DNA, the CDR3 is TGTGCCAGCAGCTTACTCGGAGCGAACACCGGGGAGCTGTTTTTT. This translates into CASSLLGANTGELFF. The chain carries TRBV7-2 and TRBJ2-2; the D is unclear. Germline V gives CDR1 SGHTA, CDR2 FQGNSA. The CDR3 extends over 15 amino acids. The V end lost 2 bases, the J end lost 0 bases, and 7 bases lay between the germline ends.

V is TRBV19 and J is TRBJ1-5, with a weak D call TRBD1 (6 bases). The CDR3 is 14 residues long. Trimming took 6 bases from V and 3 from J, leaving 12 bases between them. Germline CDR1 reads LNHDA; CDR2 reads SQIVND (reference sequence). The CDR3 sequence is CASSPDRNNQPQHF. In DNA, the CDR3 is TGTGCCAGTAGCCCGGACAGAAACAATCAGCCCCAGCATTTT.

The rearrangement links TRBV30 to TRBJ2-7, with D uncertain. Trimming took off 4 bases at V and 2 bases at J, with 9 bases between the two ends. The CDR3 has 12 residues. Germline V gene lookup returns CDR1 GTSNPN and CDR2 SVGIG (reference sequence). CDR3 DNA: TGTGCCTGGATGCACGGAGCCTACGAGCAGTACTTC. Its protein product is CAWMHGAYEQYF.

The genes are TRBV29-1 and TRBJ1-1, with TRBD1 identical over 7 bases. V was clipped by 5 bases and J by 1 base; unmatched bases: 10. CDR1 is SQVTM, CDR2 ANQGSEA, per germline. The CDR3 covers 15 residues. The CDR3 is CSVNPTGLTNTEAFF. The CDR3, as DNA: TGCAGCGTTAACCCGACAGGGCTAACGAACACTGAAGCTTTCTTT.

The chain recombines TRBV30 with TRBJ1-2; TRBD1 matches 7 bases. This CDR3 contains 13 residues. V shed 3 bases and J 8 bases; nucleotides not matched to a gene: 9. Germline loops: CDR1 GTSNPN, CDR2 SVGIG (reference sequence). DNA of the CDR3: TGTGCCTGGAGGCCCACAGGGGTCTTAGGCTACACCTTC. Its translation: CAWRPTGVLGYTF.

This sequence joins TRBV19 and TRBJ1-5; 7 bases fit TRBD1. Trimming removed 4 bases from V and 1 base from J; junction bases left unmatched: 10. The V gene's germline CDR1 is LNHDA and CDR2 SQIVND (reference sequence). The CDR3 consists of 17 residues. The CDR3 DNA reads as TGTGCCAGTAGTAGGGGCAGGGGGTCCGTAAGCAATCAGCCCCAGCATTTT. Its translation is CASSRGRGSVSNQPQHF.